These 4 T cell receptor beta chains came from one sample sequenced in a study of PD-1 blockade in mismatch repair-deficient tumors (dated by TCRdb to about 2017). Per the publication, the time point label means: peripheral blood before pembrolizumab. The library was produced with the immunoSEQ multiplex PCR assay. TCRdb took this table from immuneACCESS and kept in-frame rearrangements with V and J called. Such tables lack part of the clones; where checked against another copy, unresolved V genes explain under half of the gap, and the rest is unexplained. The table for this sample lists some 49,000 clones; over 60% of them were counted only once. The ten top clones hold under 3.5% of the sample. This specimen consisted of PBMCs, obtained before pembrolizumab treatment. Source of these receptors: an adult with mismatch repair-deficient cancer.

The CDR3 DNA reads as TGTGCCAGCAGCCAAGACAGGGGGCCATACAATGAGCAGTTCTTC. Its protein is CASSQDRGPYNEQFF. The gene calls are TRBV11-2 and TRBJ2-1, with TRBD1 identical over 10 bases. The CDR3 is made up of 15 amino acids. J gave up 4 bases and V 5 bases, and 5 bases lay outside the gene matches. Looked up from germline, CDR1 is SGHAT and CDR2 is FQNNGV.

The CDR3 is CASSSTEVRSSEKLFF. The CDR3 coding sequence is TGTGCCAGCAGCTCGACCGAAGTGCGCTCCTCCGAAAAACTGTTTTTT. The chain recombines TRBV5-6 with TRBJ1-4; D gene ambiguous. CDR3 length: 16 amino acids. The germline V gene has CDR1 SGHDT and CDR2 YYEEEE. Between the trimmed V and J ends, which lost 3 bases and 8 bases, there was a span of 20 bases.

The rearrangement uses TRBV25-1 and TRBJ2-7, with 7 bases aligning to TRBD1. The CDR3 totals 14 residues. The germline gives CDR1 MGHDK, CDR2 SYGVNS. V lost 4 bases to trimming and J lost 2 bases; unmatched junction nucleotides: 5. The CDR3 nucleotides read TGTGCCAGCAGTGCACAGGGGATCCCCTACGAGCAGTACTTC. Translating it yields CASSAQGIPYEQYF.

The rearrangement uses TRBV27 and TRBJ1-1; TRBD1 matches at 7 bases. V shed 5 bases, J shed 4 bases, and the junction held 10 bases outside the gene matches. This CDR3 has 15 amino acids. In germline, CDR1 is MNHEY, CDR2 SMNVEV (reference sequence). The CDR3 sequence is CASSLRQGSGTEAFF. The CDR3, as DNA: TGTGCCAGCAGTCTCCGACAGGGCTCGGGCACTGAAGCTTTCTTT.